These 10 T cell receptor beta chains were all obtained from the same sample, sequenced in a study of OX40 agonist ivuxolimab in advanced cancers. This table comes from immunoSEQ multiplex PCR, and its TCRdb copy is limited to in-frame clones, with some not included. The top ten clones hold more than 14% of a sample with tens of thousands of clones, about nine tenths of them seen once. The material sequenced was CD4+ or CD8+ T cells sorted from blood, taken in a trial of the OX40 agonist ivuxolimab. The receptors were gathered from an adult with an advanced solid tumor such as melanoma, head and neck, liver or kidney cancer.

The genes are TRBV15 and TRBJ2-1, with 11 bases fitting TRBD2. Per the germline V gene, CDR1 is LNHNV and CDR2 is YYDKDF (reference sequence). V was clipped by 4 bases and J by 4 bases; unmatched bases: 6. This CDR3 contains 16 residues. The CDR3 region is CATSNPGTSGYNEQFF. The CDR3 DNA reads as TGTGCCACCAGCAACCCGGGGACTAGCGGTTACAATGAGCAGTTCTTC.

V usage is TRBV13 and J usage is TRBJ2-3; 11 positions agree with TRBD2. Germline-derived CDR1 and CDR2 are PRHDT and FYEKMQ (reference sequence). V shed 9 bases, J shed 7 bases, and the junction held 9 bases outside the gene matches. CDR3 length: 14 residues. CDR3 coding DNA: TGTGCCAGTCTAGCGGGAGGACCCACGAATACGCAGTATTTT. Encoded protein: CASLAGGPTNTQYF.

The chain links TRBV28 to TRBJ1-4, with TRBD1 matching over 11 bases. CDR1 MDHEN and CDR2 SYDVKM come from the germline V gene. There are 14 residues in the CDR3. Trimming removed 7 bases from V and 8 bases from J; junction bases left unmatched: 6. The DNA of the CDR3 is TGTGCCAGCACCGGACAGGGGGCCCAGGAAAAACTGTTTTTT. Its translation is CASTGQGAQEKLFF.

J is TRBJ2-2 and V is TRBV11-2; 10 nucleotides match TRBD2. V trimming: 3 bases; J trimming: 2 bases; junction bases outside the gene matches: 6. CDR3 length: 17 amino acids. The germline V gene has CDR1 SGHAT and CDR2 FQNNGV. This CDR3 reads CASSFLIAGGNTGELFF. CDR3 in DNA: TGTGCCAGCAGCTTTCTCATAGCGGGAGGCAACACCGGGGAGCTGTTTTTT. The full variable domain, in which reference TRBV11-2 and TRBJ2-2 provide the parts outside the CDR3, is EAGVAQSPRYKIIEKRQSVAFWCNPISGHATLYWYQQILGQGPKLLIQFQNNGVVDDSQLPKDRFSAERLKGVDSTLKIQPAKLEDSAVYLCASSFLIAGGNTGELFFGEGSRLTVL.

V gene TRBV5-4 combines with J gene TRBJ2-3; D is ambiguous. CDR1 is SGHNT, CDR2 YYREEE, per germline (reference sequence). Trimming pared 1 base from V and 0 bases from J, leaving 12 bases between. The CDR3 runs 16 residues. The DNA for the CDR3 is TGTGCCAGCAGCTTGAGAGAAAGACTTAGCACAGATACGCAGTATTTT. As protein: CASSLRERLSTDTQYF.

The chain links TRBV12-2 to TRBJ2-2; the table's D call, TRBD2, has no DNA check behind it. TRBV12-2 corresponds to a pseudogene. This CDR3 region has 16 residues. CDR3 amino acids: CASRSSSGSYTGELFF. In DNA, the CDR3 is TGTGCAAGTCGGTCTTCTAGCGGGAGTTATACCGGGGAGCTGTTTTTT.

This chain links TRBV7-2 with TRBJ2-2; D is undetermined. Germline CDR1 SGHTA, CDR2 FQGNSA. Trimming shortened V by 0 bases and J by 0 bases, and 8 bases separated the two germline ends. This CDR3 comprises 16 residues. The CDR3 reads CASSLAGYANTGELFF. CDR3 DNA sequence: TGTGCCAGCAGCTTAGCAGGGTACGCGAACACCGGGGAGCTGTTTTTT.

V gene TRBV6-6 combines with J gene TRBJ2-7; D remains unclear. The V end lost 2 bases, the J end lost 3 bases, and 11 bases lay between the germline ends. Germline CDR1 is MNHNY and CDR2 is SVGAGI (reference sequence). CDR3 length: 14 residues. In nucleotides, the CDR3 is TGTGCCAGCAGTTACCCATGGGCTTTCTACGAGCAGTACTTC. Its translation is CASSYPWAFYEQYF.

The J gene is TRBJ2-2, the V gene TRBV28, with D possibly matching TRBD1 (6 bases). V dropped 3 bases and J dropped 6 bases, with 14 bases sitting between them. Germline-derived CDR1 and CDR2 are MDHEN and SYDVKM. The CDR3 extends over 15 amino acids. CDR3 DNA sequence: TGTGCCAGCAGTTTCGCTCAGGGGACCCCCGGGGAGCTGTTTTTT. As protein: CASSFAQGTPGELFF. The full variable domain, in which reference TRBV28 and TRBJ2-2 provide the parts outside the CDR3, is DVKVTQSSRYLVKRTGEKVFLECVQDMDHENMFWYRQDPGLGLRLIYFSYDVKMKEKGDIPEGYSVSREKKERFSLILESASTNQTSMYLCASSFAQGTPGELFFGEGSRLTVL.

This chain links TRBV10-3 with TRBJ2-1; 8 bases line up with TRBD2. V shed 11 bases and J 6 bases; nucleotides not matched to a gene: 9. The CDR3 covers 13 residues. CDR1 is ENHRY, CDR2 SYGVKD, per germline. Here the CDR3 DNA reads TGTGCCGCCGGGGGACTAGAGGGCAATGAGCAGTTCTTC. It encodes CAAGGLEGNEQFF.